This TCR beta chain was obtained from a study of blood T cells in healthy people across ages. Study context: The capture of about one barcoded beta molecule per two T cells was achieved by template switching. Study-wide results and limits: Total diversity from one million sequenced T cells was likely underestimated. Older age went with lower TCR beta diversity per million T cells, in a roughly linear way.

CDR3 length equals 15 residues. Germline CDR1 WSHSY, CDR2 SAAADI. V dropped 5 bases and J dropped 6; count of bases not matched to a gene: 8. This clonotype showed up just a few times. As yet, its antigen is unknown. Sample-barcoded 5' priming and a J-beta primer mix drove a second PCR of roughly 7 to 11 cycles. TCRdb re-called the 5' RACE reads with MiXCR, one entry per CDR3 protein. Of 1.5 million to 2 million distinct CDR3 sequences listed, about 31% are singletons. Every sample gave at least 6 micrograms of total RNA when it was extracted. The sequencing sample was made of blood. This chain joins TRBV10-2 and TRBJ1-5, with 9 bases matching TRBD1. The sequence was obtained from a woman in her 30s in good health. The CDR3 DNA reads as TGCGCCAGCAGTCGGACAGGGGATTCTCGTCAGCCCCAGCATTTT. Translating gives CASSRTGDSRQPQHF.